A selection of T cell receptor beta chains follows, all from one sample in a study of early T cells in non-severe SARS-CoV-2 infection. Each CDR3 protein is one row after TCRdb ran MiXCR on the 5' RACE reads. The sample lists under 20,000 distinct CDR3 sequences, about 6% occurring once. The source material was whole blood, sampled at baseline. The receptors derive from an adult who was a healthcare worker with PCR-confirmed SARS-CoV-2 infection or an uninfected control (not recorded which). Both conserved end residues are trimmed from each CDR3. Clone size is given for some rows only: seen once, a few or many times, or a class if the clone is expanded.

clone_size: medium-sized; v_call: TRBV4-2; cdr3_aa: ASSQYQGTSNQPQH
clone_size: many; v_call: TRBV10-3; cdr3_aa: AISERQGAGQPQH
clone_size: many; v_call: TRBV19; cdr3_aa: ASSMHRGVGNQPQH
clone_size: -; v_call: TRBV6-2/TRBV6-3; cdr3_aa: ASSPAVNQNTEAF
clone_size: many; v_call: TRBV6-5; cdr3_aa: ASSYSRRTGGVKANYGYT
clone_size: many; v_call: TRBV19; cdr3_aa: ASAFTGELF
clone_size: many; v_call: TRBV7-2; cdr3_aa: ASSPLGGYNSPLH
clone_size: many; v_call: TRBV29-1; cdr3_aa: SVDKGARTGELF
clone_size: few; v_call: TRBV29-1; cdr3_aa: SVEEGEAQH
clone_size: many; v_call: TRBV28; cdr3_aa: ASISDRLLSGNTIY
clone_size: -; v_call: TRBV27; cdr3_aa: ASSLKRGHYEQY
clone_size: many; v_call: TRBV12-3/TRBV12-4; cdr3_aa: ASSPPGGGRDWY
clone_size: many; v_call: TRBV7-9; cdr3_aa: ASSLQGRTGYGYT
clone_size: many; v_call: TRBV11-2; cdr3_aa: ASSWAVGEKLF
clone_size: few; v_call: TRBV30; cdr3_aa: AWSVPRAGARYEQY
clone_size: many; v_call: TRBV4-1; cdr3_aa: ASSSRLAGSTDTQY
clone_size: many; v_call: TRBV3-1; cdr3_aa: ASSQVTPGGEKLF
clone_size: -; v_call: TRBV6-2/TRBV6-3; cdr3_aa: ASSYPEAAAYGYT
clone_size: many; v_call: TRBV11-2; cdr3_aa: ASSGIGGTDTQY
clone_size: many; v_call: TRBV19; cdr3_aa: ASRAIQGSQH
clone_size: many; v_call: TRBV12-3/TRBV12-4; cdr3_aa: ASNRGWREKLF
clone_size: many; v_call: TRBV12-5; cdr3_aa: ASGFRQVANTEAF
clone_size: many; v_call: TRBV18; cdr3_aa: ASSPTRLGYT
clone_size: many; v_call: TRBV6-1; cdr3_aa: ASMAEFLSEAF
clone_size: many; v_call: TRBV6-5; cdr3_aa: ASSYRDRGRYEQY
clone_size: -; v_call: TRBV12-3/TRBV12-4; cdr3_aa: ASSLRAGGLTDTQY
clone_size: many; v_call: TRBV12-3/TRBV12-4; cdr3_aa: ASSFPITGAPNYGYT
clone_size: medium-sized; v_call: TRBV6-5; cdr3_aa: ASSRSGVSTEAF
clone_size: many; v_call: TRBV4-1; cdr3_aa: ASSQDMRGQQY
clone_size: -; v_call: TRBV29-1; cdr3_aa: SVNSGTSVGETQY
clone_size: medium-sized; v_call: TRBV29-1; cdr3_aa: SVEGYNYGYT
clone_size: medium-sized; v_call: TRBV19; cdr3_aa: ASSWEGRSPGELF
clone_size: few; v_call: TRBV6-2/TRBV6-3; cdr3_aa: ASSYEVGQGVSYNEQF
clone_size: medium-sized; v_call: TRBV7-9; cdr3_aa: ASSLGQGFAEAF
clone_size: many; v_call: TRBV20-1; cdr3_aa: SAAERGMAGELF
clone_size: many; v_call: TRBV12-3/TRBV12-4; cdr3_aa: ASSLGTGGLDYGYT
clone_size: many; v_call: TRBV7-6; cdr3_aa: ASSLGLISGVETQY